A selection of T cell receptor beta chains follows, all from one sample in a study of radiotherapy plus CTLA-4 blockade in lung cancer. The repertoire was sequenced with immunoSEQ multiplex PCR; TCRdb's copy has only in-frame clones and lacks some. The sample lists approximately 65,000 clones; about 72% were seen once. The material sequenced was peripheral blood, taken from a patient treated with radiotherapy plus ipilimumab. The origin of the receptors is a human donor with non-small cell lung cancer who had a complete response to radiotherapy plus ipilimumab. Both conserved end residues are part of each CDR3. D genes are given only for firm matches. Where a row states a size, it is once, few, many or the class of an expanded clone; other rows omit it.

j_call | d_call | v_call | clone_size | cdr3_aa | cdr3_nt
TRBJ1-1 | - | TRBV11-2 | - | CASSLEGSLATAFF | TGTGCCAGCAGCTTAGAGGGTTCCCTGGCTACAGCTTTCTTT
TRBJ2-7 | - | TRBV30 | - | CAWSVGVVPYEQYF | TGTGCCTGGAGTGTAGGGGTGGTACCCTACGAGCAGTACTTC
TRBJ1-5 | - | TRBV23-1 | few | CASSHPPGPLQPQHF | TGCGCCAGCAGTCACCCGCCGGGGCCGCTTCAGCCCCAGCATTTT
TRBJ1-3 | - | TRBV6-6 | - | CASSFGVVGNTIYF | TGTGCCAGCAGTTTTGGGGTGGTCGGGAACACCATATATTTT
TRBJ1-5 | - | TRBV29-1 | - | CSAQVDSNQPQHF | TGCAGCGCCCAGGTCGATAGCAATCAGCCCCAGCATTTT
TRBJ2-1 | TRBD1 | TRBV10-3 | once | CAIKRQGARSEQFF | TGTGCCATCAAAAGACAGGGGGCAAGGAGTGAGCAGTTCTTC
TRBJ2-7 | TRBD1 | TRBV25-1 | - | CASSDRSDRIDEQYF | TGTGCCAGCAGTGACAGGTCGGACAGGATTGACGAGCAGTACTTC
TRBJ1-4 | - | TRBV18 | - | CASSPQDFTTNEKLFF | TGTGCCAGCTCACCACAGGATTTCACAACTAATGAAAAACTGTTTTTT
TRBJ1-3 | - | TRBV11-2 | - | CASSFEGRNTIYF | TGTGCCAGCAGCTTTGAGGGAAGAAACACCATATATTTT
TRBJ2-7 | TRBD1 | TRBV30 | - | CAWSRGQGTYQPSYEQYF | TGTGCCTGGAGTAGGGGACAGGGGACTTACCAACCATCCTACGAGCAGTACTTC
TRBJ1-3 | - | TRBV4-3 | few | CASSQDLGGIGSGNTIYF | TGCGCCAGCAGCCAAGATCTAGGGGGAATTGGCTCTGGAAACACCATATATTTT
TRBJ1-1 | TRBD1 | TRBV27 | few | CASSPWDRVNTEAFF | TGTGCCAGCAGTCCCTGGGACAGGGTGAACACTGAAGCTTTCTTT
TRBJ1-1 | - | TRBV11-2 | - | CASSLVGWRQSISEAFF | TGTGCCAGCAGCTTGGTGGGCTGGCGACAGAGCATCTCTGAAGCTTTCTTT
TRBJ2-2 | TRBD2 | TRBV6-6 | - | CAGKAAGGDTGELFF | TGTGCCGGCAAGGCAGCGGGGGGGGACACCGGGGAGCTGTTTTTT
TRBJ2-2 | TRBD2 | TRBV11-2 | - | CASSPGGGAGELFF | TGTGCCAGCAGCCCTGGGGGAGGGGCCGGGGAGCTGTTTTTT
TRBJ1-3 | - | TRBV30 | - | CAWSVYQTNSGNTIYF | TGTGCCTGGAGTGTCTATCAGACTAACTCTGGAAACACCATATATTTT
TRBJ1-6 | - | TRBV5-6 | - | CASSLGPPGRNSPLHF | TGTGCCAGCAGCTTAGGGCCACCGGGTCGTAATTCACCCCTCCACTTT
TRBJ1-1 | - | TRBV18 | once | CASSEGLGTEAFF | TGTGCCAGTTCTGAGGGGCTGGGAACTGAAGCTTTCTTT
TRBJ2-1 | - | TRBV11-2 | - | CASSLFQYSNEQFF | TGTGCCAGCAGCTTATTTCAGTATAGCAATGAGCAGTTCTTC
TRBJ1-3 | - | TRBV4-3 | - | CASSQDPAGTGNTIYF | TGCGCCAGCAGCCAAGATCCGGCAGGGACTGGAAACACCATATATTTT
TRBJ1-6 | - | TRBV11-2 | - | CASSLGPVYNSPLHF | TGTGCCAGCAGCCTGGGACCGGTTTATAATTCACCCCTCCACTTT
TRBJ2-4 | - | TRBV19 | - | CASSIGEGSNIQYF | TGTGCCAGTAGTATAGGTGAAGGGTCCAACATTCAGTACTTC
TRBJ1-1 | - | TRBV4-2 | - | CASSQGDTEAFF | TGTGCCAGCAGCCAGGGCGACACTGAAGCTTTCTTT
TRBJ2-3 | TRBD1 | TRBV7-2 | - | CASSLGQGSSTDTQYF | TGTGCCAGCAGCTTAGGACAGGGGTCGAGCACAGATACGCAGTATTTT
TRBJ1-1 | - | TRBV13 | once | CASSSSGGMANTEAFF | TGTGCCAGCAGCTCAAGTGGGGGGATGGCGAACACTGAAGCTTTCTTT
TRBJ1-2 | - | TRBV5-1 | - | CASSLDRGGPYGYTF | TGCGCCAGCAGCTTGGATAGGGGGGGGCCCTATGGCTACACCTTC
TRBJ1-4 | - | TRBV10-3 | medium-sized | CATQRQINEKLFF | TGTGCCACCCAGCGACAAATTAATGAAAAACTGTTTTTT
TRBJ1-1 | - | TRBV4-3 | - | CASSQGWDTLEAFF | TGCGCCAGCAGCCAAGGATGGGACACGCTAGAAGCTTTCTTT
TRBJ1-2 | TRBD1 | TRBV4-2 | - | CASSQAGTGGYGYTF | TGTGCCAGCAGCCAAGCCGGGACAGGGGGTTATGGCTACACCTTC
TRBJ1-5 | - | TRBV2 | - | CASSEDGSQPQHF | TGTGCCAGCAGTGAAGACGGAAGCCAGCCCCAGCATTTT
TRBJ2-2 | - | TRBV10-1 | - | CASSGDFTAGELFF | TGCGCCAGCAGTGGGGATTTCACCGCCGGGGAGCTGTTTTTT
TRBJ2-5 | - | TRBV11-2 | - | CASSHLLGEAPNYF | TGTGCCAGCAGCCACCTTCTCGGGGAGGCTCCTAATTACTTC
TRBJ1-4 | - | TRBV7-2 | - | CASSPRFVGRGTNEKLFF | TGTGCCAGCAGCCCCCGTTTTGTGGGCCGGGGAACTAATGAAAAACTGTTTTTT
TRBJ1-1 | - | TRBV5-1 | - | CASSATGVNTEAFF | TGCGCCAGCAGCGCCACAGGTGTGAACACTGAAGCTTTCTTT
TRBJ2-5 | TRBD1 | TRBV11-2 | few | CASSLVRGQTQYF | TGTGCCAGCAGCTTAGTCAGGGGGCAGACCCAGTACTTC
TRBJ2-2 | - | TRBV6-5 | few | CASSYSNVLSGELFF | TGTGCCAGCAGTTACTCTAACGTTTTATCCGGGGAGCTGTTTTTT
TRBJ2-3 | TRBD2 | TRBV11-3 | - | CASSQLAGGIPDTQYF | TGTGCCAGCAGCCAACTAGCGGGAGGGATCCCAGATACGCAGTATTTT
TRBJ2-7 | TRBD1 | TRBV7-9 | few | CASSSPVTGTGSNEQYF | TGTGCCAGCAGCTCCCCTGTTACCGGGACAGGTAGTAACGAGCAGTACTTC
TRBJ1-3 | - | TRBV7-9 | few | CASSLAGLTIYF | TGTGCCAGCAGCTTAGCTGGGCTCACCATATATTTT
TRBJ2-3 | - | TRBV29-1 | once | CSVRWAGTDTQYF | TGCAGCGTTCGATGGGCGGGCACAGATACGCAGTATTTT
TRBJ2-4 | - | TRBV7-2 | - | CASSLGGGRDIQYF | TGTGCCAGCAGCTTAGGGGGCGGCAGGGACATTCAGTACTTC